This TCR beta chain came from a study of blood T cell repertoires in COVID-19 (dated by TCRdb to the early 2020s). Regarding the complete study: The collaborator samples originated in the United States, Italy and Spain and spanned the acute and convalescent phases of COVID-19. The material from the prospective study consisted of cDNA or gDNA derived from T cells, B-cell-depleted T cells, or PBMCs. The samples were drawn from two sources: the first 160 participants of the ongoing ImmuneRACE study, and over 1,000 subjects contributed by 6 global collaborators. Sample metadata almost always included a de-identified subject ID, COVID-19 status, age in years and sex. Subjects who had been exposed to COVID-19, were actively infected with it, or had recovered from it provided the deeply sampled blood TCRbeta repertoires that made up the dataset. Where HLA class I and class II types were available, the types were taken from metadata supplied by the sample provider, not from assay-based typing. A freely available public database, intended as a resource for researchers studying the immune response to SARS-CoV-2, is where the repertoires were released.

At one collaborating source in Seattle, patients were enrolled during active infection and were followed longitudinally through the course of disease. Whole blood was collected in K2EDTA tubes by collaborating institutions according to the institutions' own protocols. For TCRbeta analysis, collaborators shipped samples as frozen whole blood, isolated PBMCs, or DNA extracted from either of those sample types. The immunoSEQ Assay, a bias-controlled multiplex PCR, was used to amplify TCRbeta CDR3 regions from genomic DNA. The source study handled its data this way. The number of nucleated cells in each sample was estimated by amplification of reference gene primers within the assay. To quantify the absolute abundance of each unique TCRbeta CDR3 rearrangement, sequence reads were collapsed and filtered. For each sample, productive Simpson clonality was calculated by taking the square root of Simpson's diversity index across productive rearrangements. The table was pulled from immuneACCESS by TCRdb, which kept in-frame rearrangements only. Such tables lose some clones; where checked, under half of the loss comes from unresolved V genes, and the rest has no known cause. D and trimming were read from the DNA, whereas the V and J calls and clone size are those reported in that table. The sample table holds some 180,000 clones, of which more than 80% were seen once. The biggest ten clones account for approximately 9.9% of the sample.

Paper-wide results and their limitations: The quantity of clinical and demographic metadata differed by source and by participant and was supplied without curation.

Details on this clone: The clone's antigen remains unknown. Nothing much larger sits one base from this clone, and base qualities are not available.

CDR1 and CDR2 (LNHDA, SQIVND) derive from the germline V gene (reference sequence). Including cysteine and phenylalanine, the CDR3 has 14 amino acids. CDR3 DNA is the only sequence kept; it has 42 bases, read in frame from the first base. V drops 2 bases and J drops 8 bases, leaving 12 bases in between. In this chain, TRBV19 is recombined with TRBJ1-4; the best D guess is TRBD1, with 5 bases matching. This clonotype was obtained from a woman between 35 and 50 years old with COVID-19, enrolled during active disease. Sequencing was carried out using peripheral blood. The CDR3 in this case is CASSIRQQSEKLFF. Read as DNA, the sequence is TGTGCCAGTAGTATACGACAGCAGAGCGAAAAACTGTTTTTT.